The table lists the clone carrying this T cell receptor beta chain with a few counts. Antigen specificity is unknown. The entry originates in a study of T cells after yellow fever vaccination. TCR cDNA was made by 5'RACE template switching, adding a universal primer site and UMIs. TCRdb re-called the 5' RACE reads with MiXCR, one entry per CDR3 protein. The table has about 370,000 distinct CDR3 sequences, 9.5% to 13% seen once. Study findings and constraints: Boosting was followed by the reappearance of most primary-vaccination clones (under 97% CD4, 70% to 90% CD8). Just a small share of clonotypes turned up in the CD4 compartment as well as the CD8 compartment. Weaker, the secondary response had a peak occurring faster, on day 5 versus 15.

V lost 4 bases, J lost 4 bases, and 8 bases lay in between. The V gene's germline CDR1 is MNHEY and CDR2 SVGAGI. This CDR3 comprises 13 residues. The chain couples TRBV6-5 to TRBJ1-5, with a weak D call TRBD1 (6 bases). This material consisted of PBMCs, taken on the day of the first yellow fever vaccination. This sequence was found in a young man who received the YFV17D yellow fever vaccine. The CDR3, as DNA: TGTGCCAGCAGTTGGACAGTTAATCAGCCCCAGCATTTT. Translated: CASSWTVNQPQHF.